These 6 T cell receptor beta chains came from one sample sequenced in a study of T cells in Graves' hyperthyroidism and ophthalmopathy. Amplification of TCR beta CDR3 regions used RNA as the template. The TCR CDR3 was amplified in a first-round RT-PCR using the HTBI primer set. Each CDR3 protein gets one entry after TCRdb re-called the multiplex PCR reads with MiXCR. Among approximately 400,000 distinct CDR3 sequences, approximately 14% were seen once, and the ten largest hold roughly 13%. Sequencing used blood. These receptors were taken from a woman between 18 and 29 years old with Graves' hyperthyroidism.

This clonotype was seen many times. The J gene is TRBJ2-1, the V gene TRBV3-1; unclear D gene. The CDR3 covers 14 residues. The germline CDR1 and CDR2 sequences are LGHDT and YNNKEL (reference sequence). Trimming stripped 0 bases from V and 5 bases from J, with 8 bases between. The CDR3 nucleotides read TGTGCCAGCAGCCAAGATATAGCCAACAATGAGCAGTTCTTC. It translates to CASSQDIANNEQFF.

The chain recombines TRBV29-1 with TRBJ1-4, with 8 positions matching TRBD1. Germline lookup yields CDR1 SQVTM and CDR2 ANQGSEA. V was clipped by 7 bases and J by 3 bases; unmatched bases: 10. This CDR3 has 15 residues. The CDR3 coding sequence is TGCAGCGCGATCCAACTACAGGGGGCTAATGAAAAACTGTTTTTT. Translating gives CSAIQLQGANEKLFF.

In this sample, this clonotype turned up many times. The CDR3 spells CASRLGTGVHYEQYF. The CDR3 DNA reads as TGTGCCAGCAGGCTTGGGACAGGGGTCCACTACGAGCAGTACTTC. This chain joins TRBV12-3 or TRBV12-4 and TRBJ2-7, with 10 bases matching TRBD1. This CDR3 has 15 amino acids. With V trimmed by 6 bases and J by 3 bases, 8 bases remained unmatched.

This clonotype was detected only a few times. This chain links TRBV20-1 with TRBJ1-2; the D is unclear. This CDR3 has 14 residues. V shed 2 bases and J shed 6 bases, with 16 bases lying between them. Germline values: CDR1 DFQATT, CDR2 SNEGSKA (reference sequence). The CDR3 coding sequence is TGCAGTGCTAGAACCACGTTGGGTTTGCATGGCTACACCTTC. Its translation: CSARTTLGLHGYTF.

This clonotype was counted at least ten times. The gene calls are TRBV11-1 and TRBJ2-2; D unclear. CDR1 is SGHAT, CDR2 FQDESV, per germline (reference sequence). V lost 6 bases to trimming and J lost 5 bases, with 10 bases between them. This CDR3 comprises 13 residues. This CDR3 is CASRIVATGELFF. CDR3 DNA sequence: TGTGCCAGCAGAATAGTGGCTACCGGGGAGCTGTTTTTT. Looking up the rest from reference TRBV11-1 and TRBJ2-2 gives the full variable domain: EAEVAQSPRYKITEKSQAVAFWCDPISGHATLYWYRQILGQGPELLVQFQDESVVDDSQLPKDRFSAERLKGVDSTLKIQPAELGDSAMYLCASRIVATGELFFGEGSRLTVL.

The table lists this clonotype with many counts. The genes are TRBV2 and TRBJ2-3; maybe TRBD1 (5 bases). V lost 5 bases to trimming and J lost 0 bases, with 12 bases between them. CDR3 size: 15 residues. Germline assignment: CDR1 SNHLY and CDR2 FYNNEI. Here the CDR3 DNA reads TGTGCCAGCAGTAGACAGTCCACTAGCACAGATACGCAGTATTTT. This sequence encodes CASSRQSTSTDTQYF.